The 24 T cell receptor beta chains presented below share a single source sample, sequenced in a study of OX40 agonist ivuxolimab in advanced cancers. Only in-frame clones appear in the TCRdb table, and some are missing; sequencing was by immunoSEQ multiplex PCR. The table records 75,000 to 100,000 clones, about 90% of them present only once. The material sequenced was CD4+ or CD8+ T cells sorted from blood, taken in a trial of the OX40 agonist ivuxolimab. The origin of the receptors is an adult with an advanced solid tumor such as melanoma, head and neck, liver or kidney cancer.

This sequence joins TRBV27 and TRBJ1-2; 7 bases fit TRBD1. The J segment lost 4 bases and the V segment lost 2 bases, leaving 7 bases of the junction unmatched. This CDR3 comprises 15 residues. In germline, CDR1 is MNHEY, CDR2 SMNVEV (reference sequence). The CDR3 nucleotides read TGTGCCAGCAGTTTAAGAGGGGGCTCAGGCTATGGCTACACCTTC. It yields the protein CASSLRGGSGYGYTF.

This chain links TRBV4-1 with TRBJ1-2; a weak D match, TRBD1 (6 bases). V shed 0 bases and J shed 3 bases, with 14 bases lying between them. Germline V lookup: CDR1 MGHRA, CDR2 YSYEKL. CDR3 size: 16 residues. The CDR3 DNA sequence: TGCGCCAGCAGCCAAGAAGAGGGGGACAACGACTATGGCTACACCTTC. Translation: CASSQEEGDNDYGYTF.

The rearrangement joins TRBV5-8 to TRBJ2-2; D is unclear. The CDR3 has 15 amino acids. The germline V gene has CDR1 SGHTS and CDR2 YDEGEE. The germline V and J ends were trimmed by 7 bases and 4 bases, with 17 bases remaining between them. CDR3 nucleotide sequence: TGTGCCAGCTCCTGGGAAGGTCGGGCCACCGGGGAGCTGTTTTTT. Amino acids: CASSWEGRATGELFF.

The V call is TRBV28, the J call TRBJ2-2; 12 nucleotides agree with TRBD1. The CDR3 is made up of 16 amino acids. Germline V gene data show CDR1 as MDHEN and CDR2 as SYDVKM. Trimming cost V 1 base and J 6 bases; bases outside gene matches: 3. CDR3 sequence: CASSLLGTGGAGELFF. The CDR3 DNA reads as TGTGCCAGCAGTTTATTAGGGACAGGGGGCGCCGGGGAGCTGTTTTTT.

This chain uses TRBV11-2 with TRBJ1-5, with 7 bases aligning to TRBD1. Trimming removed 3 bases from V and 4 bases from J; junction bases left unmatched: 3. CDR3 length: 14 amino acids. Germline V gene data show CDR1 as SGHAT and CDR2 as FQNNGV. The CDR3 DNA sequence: TGTGCCAGCAGCTTGACAGGGCTGAATCAGCCCCAGCATTTT. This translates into CASSLTGLNQPQHF.

This CDR3 reads CASSPRGAGGNTIYF. The CDR3 DNA is TGTGCCAGCTCACCCCGTGGGGCAGGAGGAAACACCATATATTTT. The rearrangement links TRBV18 to TRBJ1-3, with D tentatively TRBD1 (5 bases). The CDR3 has 15 residues. Between the trimmed V and J ends, which lost 3 bases and 4 bases, there was a span of 13 bases. Germline CDR1 and CDR2: KGHSH and LQKENI.

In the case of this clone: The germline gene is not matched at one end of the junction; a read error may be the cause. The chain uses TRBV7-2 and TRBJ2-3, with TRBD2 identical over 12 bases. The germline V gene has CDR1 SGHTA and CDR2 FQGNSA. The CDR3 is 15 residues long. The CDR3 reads CASSLAGGYADTQYF. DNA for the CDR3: TGTGCCAGCAGCCTAGCGGGAGGGTATGCAGATACGCAGTATTTT.

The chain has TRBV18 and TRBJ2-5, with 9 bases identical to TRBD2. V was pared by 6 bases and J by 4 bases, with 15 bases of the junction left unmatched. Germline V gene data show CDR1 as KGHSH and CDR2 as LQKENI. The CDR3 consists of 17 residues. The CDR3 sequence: CASSRGVAGALGETQYF. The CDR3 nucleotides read TGTGCCAGCTCCCGCGGGGTAGCGGGAGCTTTAGGAGAGACCCAGTACTTC.

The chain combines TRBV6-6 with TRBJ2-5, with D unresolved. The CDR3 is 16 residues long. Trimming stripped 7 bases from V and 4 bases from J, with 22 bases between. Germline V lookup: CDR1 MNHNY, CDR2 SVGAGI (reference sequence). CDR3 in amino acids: CASTSLIPGPGETQYF. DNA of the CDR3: TGTGCCAGCACCTCACTCATCCCCGGGCCTGGAGAGACCCAGTACTTC.

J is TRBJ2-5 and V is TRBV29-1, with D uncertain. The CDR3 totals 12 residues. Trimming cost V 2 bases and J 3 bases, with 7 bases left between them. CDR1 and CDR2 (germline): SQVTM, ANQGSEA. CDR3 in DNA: TGCAGCGTTGAATCCGATAAAGAGACCCAGTACTTC. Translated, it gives CSVESDKETQYF.

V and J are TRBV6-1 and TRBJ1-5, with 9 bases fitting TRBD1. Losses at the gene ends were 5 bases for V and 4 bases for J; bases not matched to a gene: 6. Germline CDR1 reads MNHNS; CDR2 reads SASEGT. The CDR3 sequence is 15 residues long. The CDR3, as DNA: TGTGCCAGCAGTCCAACCGGGACAGGGAATCAGCCCCAGCATTTT. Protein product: CASSPTGTGNQPQHF.

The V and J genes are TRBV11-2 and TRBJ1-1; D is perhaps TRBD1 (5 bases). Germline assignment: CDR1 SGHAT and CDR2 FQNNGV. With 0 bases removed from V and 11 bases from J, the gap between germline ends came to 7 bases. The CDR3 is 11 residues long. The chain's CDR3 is CASSLDKGAFF. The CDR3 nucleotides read TGTGCCAGCAGCTTAGACAAGGGGGCTTTCTTT.

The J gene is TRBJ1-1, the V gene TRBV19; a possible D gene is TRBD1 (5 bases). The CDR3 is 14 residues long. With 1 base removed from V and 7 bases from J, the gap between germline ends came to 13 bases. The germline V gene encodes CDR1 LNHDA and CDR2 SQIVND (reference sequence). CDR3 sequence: CASSIVVRVGEAFF. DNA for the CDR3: TGTGCCAGTAGTATAGTGGTCAGGGTCGGTGAAGCTTTCTTT. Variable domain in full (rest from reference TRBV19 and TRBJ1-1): DGGITQSPKYLFRKEGQNVTLSCEQNLNHDAMYWYRQDPGQGLRLIYYSQIVNDFQKGDIAEGYSVSREKKESFPLTVTSAQKNPTAFYLCASSIVVRVGEAFFGQGTRLTVV.

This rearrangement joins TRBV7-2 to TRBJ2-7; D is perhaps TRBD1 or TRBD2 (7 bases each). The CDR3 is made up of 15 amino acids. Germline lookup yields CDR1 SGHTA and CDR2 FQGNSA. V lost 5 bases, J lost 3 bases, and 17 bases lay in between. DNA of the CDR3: TGTGCCAGCAGCCTAACGGGCAGGGGGGGCTACGAGCAGTACTTC. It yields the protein CASSLTGRGGYEQYF.

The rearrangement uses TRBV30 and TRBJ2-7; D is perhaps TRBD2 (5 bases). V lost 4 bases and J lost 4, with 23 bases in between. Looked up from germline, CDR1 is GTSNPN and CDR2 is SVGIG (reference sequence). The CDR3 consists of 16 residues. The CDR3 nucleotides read TGTGCCTGGAAGCGGTCGGGAACCTCCTCTCCGTACGAGCAGTACTTC. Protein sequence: CAWKRSGTSSPYEQYF.

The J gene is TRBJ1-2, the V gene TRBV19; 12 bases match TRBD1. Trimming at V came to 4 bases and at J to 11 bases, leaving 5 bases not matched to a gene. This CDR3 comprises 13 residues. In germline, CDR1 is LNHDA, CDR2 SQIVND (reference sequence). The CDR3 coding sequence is TGTGCCAGTAGTAGGGGACAGGGGGCTTTTTACACCTTC. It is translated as CASSRGQGAFYTF.

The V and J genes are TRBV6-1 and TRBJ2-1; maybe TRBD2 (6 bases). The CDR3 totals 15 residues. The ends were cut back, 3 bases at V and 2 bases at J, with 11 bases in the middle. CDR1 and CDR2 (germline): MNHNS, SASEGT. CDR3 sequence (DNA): TGTGCCAGCAGTGACGACGGGAGCCCCTACAATGAGCAGTTCTTC. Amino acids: CASSDDGSPYNEQFF.

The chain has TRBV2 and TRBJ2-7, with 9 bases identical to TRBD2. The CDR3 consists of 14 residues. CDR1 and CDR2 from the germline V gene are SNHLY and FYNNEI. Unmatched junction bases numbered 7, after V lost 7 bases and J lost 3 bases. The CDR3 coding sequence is TGTGCCAGCAAACTAGCGGGCATTGTCTACGAGCAGTACTTC. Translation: CASKLAGIVYEQYF.

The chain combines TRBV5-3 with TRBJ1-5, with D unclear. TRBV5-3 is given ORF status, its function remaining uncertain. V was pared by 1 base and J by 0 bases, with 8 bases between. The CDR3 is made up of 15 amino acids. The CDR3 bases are TGTGCCAGAAGCTTGACCAGATTTAGCAATCAGCCCCAGCATTTT. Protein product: CARSLTRFSNQPQHF.

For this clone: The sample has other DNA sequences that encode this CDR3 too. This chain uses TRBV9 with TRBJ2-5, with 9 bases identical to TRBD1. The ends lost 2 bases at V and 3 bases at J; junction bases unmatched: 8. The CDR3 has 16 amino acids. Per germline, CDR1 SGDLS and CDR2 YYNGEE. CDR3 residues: CASSVSYRDREETQYF. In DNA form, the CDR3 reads TGTGCCAGCAGCGTCTCTTACCGGGACAGGGAAGAGACCCAGTACTTC.

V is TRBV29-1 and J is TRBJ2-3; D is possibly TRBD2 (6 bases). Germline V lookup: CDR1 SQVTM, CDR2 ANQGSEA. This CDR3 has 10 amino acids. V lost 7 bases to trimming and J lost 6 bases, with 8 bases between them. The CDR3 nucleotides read TGCAGCGGGGGGGTGGATACGCAGTATTTT. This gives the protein CSGGVDTQYF.

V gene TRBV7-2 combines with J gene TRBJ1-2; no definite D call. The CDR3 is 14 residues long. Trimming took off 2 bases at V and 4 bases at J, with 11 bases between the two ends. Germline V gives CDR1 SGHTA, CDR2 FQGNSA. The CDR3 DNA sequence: TGTGCCAGCAGCTTACTAGGGCCTTCCTATGGCTACACCTTC. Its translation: CASSLLGPSYGYTF.

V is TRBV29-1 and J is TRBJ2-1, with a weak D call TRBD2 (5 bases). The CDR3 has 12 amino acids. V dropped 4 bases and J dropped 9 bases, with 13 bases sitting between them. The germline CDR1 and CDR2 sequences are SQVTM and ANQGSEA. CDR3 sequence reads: CSVGYRGSEQFF. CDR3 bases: TGCAGCGTTGGGTACCGTGGGAGTGAGCAGTTCTTC.

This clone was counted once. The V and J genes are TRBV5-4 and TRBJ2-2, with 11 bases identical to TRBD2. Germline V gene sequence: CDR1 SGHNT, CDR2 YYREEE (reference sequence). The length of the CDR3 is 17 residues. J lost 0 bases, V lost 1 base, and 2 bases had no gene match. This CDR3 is CASSLPGLAANTGELFF. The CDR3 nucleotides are TGTGCCAGCAGCTTGCCGGGACTAGCGGCGAACACCGGGGAGCTGTTTTTT.